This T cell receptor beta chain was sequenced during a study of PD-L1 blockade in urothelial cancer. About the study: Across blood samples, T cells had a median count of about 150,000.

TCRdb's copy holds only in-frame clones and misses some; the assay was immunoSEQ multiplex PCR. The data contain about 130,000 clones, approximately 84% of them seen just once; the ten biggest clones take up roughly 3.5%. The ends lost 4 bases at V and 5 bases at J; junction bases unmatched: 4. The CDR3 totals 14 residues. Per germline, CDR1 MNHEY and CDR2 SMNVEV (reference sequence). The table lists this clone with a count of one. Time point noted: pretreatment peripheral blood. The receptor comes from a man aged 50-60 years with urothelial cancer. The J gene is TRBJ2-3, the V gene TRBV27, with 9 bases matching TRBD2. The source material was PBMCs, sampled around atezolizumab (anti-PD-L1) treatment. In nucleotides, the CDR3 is TGTGCCAGCAGTTCCGTGACTAGCGGAGATACGCAGTATTTT. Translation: CASSSVTSGDTQYF.